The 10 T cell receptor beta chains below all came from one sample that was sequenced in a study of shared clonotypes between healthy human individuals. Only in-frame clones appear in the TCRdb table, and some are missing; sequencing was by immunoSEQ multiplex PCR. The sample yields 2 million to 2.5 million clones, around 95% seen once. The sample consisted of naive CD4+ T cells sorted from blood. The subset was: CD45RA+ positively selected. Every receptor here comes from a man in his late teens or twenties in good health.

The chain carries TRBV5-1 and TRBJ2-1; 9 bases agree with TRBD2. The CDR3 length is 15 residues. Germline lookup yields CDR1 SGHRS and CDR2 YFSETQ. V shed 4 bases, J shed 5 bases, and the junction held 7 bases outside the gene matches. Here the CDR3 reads CASSGPSGDDNEQFF. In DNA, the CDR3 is TGCGCCAGCAGCGGGCCTAGCGGGGACGACAATGAGCAGTTCTTC.

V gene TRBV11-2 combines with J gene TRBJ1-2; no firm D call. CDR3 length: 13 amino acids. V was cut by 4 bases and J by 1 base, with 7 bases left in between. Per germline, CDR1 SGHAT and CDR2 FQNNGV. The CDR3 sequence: CASSYDGNYGYTF. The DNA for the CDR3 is TGTGCCAGCAGCTACGACGGTAACTATGGCTACACCTTC.

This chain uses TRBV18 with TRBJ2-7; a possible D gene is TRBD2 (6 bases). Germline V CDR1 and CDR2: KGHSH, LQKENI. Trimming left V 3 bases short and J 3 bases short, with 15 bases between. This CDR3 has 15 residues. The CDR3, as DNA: TGTGCCAGCTCACCGGGGACTCAGGGCCTCTACGAGCAGTACTTC. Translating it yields CASSPGTQGLYEQYF.

The CDR3 bases are TGCGCCAGCAGCCCCCGGGACAGGGAGTCCTACGAGCAGTACTTC. Translation gives CASSPRDRESYEQYF. The V and J genes are TRBV4-1 and TRBJ2-7, with 9 bases lining up with TRBD1. CDR3 length: 15 amino acids. V lost 4 bases to trimming and J lost 1 base; unmatched junction nucleotides: 5. The germline V gene has CDR1 MGHRA and CDR2 YSYEKL.

CDR3 coding DNA: TGTGCCAGCAGCGCTTCAGGACTTCCGAACACCGGGGAGCTGTTTTTT. Translation gives CASSASGLPNTGELFF. The gene calls are TRBV2 and TRBJ2-2; the D gene is possibly TRBD2 (5 bases). Germline V CDR1 and CDR2: SNHLY, FYNNEI. Trimming stripped 6 bases from V and 0 bases from J, with 14 bases between. The CDR3 is 16 residues long.

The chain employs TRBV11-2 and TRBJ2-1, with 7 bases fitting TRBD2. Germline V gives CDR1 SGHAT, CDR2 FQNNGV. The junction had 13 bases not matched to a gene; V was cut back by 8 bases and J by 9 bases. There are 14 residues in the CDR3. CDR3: CASGGGYASGEQFF. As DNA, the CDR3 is TGTGCCAGCGGAGGAGGCTATGCTAGCGGTGAGCAGTTCTTC.

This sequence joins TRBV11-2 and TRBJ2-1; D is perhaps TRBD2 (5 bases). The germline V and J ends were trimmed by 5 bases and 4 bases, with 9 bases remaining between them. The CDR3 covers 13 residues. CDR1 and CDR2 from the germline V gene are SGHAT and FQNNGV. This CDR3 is CASSGLQYNEQFF. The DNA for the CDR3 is TGTGCCAGCAGCGGACTCCAATACAATGAGCAGTTCTTC.

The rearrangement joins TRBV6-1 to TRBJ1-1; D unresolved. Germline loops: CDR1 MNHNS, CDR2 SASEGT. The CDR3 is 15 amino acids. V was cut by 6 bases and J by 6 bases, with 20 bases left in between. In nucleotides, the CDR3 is TGTGCCAGCAGATCAGGTAGCGCCCCGGTACCTGAAGCTTTCTTT. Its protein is CASRSGSAPVPEAFF.

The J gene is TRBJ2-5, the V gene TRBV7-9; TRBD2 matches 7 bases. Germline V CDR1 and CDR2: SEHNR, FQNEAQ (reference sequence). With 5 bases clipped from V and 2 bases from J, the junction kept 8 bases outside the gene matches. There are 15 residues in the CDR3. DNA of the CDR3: TGTGCCAGCAGCGGGGGAGGGTACCGTCAAGAGACCCAGTACTTC. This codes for CASSGGGYRQETQYF.

This chain's CDR3 is CASSLVLTEAFF. The CDR3 DNA reads as TGTGCCAGCAGTTTGGTGTTGACTGAAGCTTTCTTT. The chain combines TRBV28 with TRBJ1-1, with D uncertain. Between the trimmed V and J ends, which lost 3 bases and 5 bases, there was a span of 7 bases. This CDR3 region has 12 residues. Germline-derived CDR1 and CDR2 are MDHEN and SYDVKM.